This T cell receptor (beta chain) was observed in a study of regulatory T cells in long-lasting Graves disease. The germline V gene encodes CDR1 DFQATT and CDR2 SNEGSKA (reference sequence). The trim removed 5 bases at V and 0 bases at J, leaving 6 bases unmatched. CDR3 length: 15 amino acids. In building TCR beta libraries, iRepertoire HTBI primers were used together with Arm-PCR of CDR3 regions. Each CDR3 protein gets one entry after TCRdb re-called the multiplex PCR reads with MiXCR. This sample carries about 620,000 distinct CDR3 sequences, 16% of them seen once, and the ten largest clones take around 18%. Documented time point: newly diagnosed GD, antithyroid drugs for less than 3 months. After RNA was extracted from PBMCs, the TCR library was made from it. This clonotype showed up just a few times. These data were also filed under a second study, of T cells in Graves' hyperthyroidism and ophthalmopathy. That study reports: The HTBI primer set drove a first-round RT-PCR of the TCR CDR3.

The input for sequencing was peripheral blood mononuclear cells (PBMCs), taken at new diagnosis, from a patient treated with antithyroid drugs. The TCR originated in a woman aged 25 to 39 with Graves disease. This sequence joins TRBV20-1 and TRBJ1-5; the match to TRBD1 covers 8 bases. The CDR3 sequence is CSARTGTGSNQPQHF. The CDR3 DNA reads as TGCAGTGCTCGTACCGGGACAGGTAGCAATCAGCCCCAGCATTTT.